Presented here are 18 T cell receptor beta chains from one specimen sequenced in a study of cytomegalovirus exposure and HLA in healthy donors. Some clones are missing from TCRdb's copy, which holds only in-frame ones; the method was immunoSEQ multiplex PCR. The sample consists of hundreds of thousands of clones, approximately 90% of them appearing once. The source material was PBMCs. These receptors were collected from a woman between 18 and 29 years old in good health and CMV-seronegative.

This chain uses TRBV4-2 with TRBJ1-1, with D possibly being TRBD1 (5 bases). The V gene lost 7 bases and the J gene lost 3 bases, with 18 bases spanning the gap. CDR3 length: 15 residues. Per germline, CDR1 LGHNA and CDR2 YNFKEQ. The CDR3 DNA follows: TGTGCCAGCACTATGGGAGGGGCAGGAGACACTGAAGCTTTCTTT. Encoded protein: CASTMGGAGDTEAFF.

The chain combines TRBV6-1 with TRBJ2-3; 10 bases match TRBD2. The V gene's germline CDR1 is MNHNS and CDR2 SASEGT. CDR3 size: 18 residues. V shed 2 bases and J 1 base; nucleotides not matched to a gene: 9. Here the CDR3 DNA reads TGTGCCAGCAGTGAACTGAGGACTAGCGGAGGGGGCACAGATACGCAGTATTTT. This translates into CASSELRTSGGGTDTQYF.

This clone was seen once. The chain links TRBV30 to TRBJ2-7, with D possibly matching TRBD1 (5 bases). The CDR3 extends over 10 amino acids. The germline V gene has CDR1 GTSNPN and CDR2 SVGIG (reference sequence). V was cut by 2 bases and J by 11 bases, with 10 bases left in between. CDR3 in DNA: TGTGCCTGGAGTAAAACGGACAAGTACTTC. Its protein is CAWSKTDKYF.

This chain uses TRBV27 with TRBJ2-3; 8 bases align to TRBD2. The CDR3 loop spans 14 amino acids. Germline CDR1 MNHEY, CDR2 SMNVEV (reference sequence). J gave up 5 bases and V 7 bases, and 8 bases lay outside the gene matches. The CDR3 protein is CASTKAGGLDTQYF. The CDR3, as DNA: TGTGCCAGCACGAAGGCGGGGGGCTTAGATACGCAGTATTTT.

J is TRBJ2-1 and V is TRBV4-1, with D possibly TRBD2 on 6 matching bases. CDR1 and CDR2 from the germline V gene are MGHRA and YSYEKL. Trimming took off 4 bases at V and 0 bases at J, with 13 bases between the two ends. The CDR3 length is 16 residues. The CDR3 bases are TGCGCCAGCAGCCCCGAGGCCGGGAGCTCCTACAATGAGCAGTTCTTC. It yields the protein CASSPEAGSSYNEQFF.

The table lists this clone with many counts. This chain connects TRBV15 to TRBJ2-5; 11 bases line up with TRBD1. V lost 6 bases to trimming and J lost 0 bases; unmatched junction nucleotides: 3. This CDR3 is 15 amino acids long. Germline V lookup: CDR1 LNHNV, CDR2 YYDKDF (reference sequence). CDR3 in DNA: TGTGCCACCAGATCGGGACAGGGGGACCAAGAGACCCAGTACTTC. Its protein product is CATRSGQGDQETQYF.

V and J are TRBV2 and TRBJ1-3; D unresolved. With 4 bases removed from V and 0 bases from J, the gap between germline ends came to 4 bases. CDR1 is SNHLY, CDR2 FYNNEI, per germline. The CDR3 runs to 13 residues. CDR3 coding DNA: TGTGCCAGCAGTGTGAGCTCTGGAAACACCATATATTTT. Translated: CASSVSSGNTIYF.

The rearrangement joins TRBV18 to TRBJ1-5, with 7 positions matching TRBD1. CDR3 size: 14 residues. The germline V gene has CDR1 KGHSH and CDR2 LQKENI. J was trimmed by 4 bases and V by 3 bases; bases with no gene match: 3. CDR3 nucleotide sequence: TGTGCCAGCTCACCGCAGGGGGGTAATCAGCCCCAGCATTTT. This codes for CASSPQGGNQPQHF.

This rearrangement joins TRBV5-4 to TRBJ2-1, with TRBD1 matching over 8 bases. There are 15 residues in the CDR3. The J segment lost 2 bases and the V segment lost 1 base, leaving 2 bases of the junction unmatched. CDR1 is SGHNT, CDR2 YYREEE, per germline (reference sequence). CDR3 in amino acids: CASSLWTGTYNEQFF. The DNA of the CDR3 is TGTGCCAGCAGCTTGTGGACAGGGACCTACAATGAGCAGTTCTTC.

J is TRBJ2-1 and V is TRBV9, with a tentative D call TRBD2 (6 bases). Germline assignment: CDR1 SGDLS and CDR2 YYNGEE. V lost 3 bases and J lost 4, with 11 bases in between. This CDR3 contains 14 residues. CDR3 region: CASSDVAEYNEQFF. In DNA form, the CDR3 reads TGTGCCAGCAGCGACGTAGCGGAATACAATGAGCAGTTCTTC.

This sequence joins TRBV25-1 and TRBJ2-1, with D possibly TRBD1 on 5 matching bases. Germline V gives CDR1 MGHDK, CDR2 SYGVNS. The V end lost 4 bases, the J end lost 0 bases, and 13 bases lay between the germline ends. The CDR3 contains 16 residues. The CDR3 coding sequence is TGTGCCAGCAGTGGACAGCCCCTGAGCTCCTACAATGAGCAGTTCTTC. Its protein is CASSGQPLSSYNEQFF.

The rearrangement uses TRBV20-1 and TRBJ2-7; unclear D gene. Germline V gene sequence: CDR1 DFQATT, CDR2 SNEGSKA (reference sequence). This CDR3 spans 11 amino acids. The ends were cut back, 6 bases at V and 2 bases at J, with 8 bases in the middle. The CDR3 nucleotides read TGCAGTGCAGGCGGAGCCTACGAGCAGTACTTC. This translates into CSAGGAYEQYF.

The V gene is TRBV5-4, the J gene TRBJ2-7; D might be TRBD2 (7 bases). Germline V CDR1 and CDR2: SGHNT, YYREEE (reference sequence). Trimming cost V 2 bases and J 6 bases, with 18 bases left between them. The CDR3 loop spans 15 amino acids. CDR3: CASSLGGVGFFEQYF. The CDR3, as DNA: TGTGCCAGCAGCTTAGGGGGGGTAGGTTTTTTCGAGCAGTACTTC.

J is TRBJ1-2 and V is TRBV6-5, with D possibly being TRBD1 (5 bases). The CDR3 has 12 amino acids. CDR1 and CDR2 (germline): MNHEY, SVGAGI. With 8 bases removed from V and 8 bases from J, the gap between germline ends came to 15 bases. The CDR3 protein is CASAPQGLGYTF. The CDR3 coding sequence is TGTGCCAGCGCCCCCCAGGGTTTGGGCTACACCTTC.

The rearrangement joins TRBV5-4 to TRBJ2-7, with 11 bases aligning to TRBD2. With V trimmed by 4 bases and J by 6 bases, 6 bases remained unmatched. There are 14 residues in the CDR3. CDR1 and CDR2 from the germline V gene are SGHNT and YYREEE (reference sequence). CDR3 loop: CASSPLAGAREQYF. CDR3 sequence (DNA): TGTGCCAGCAGCCCACTAGCGGGGGCCCGCGAGCAGTACTTC.

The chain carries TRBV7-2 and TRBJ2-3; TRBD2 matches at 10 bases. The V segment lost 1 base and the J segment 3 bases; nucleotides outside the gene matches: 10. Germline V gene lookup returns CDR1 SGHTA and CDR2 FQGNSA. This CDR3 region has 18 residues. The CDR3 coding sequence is TGTGCCAGCAGCTTAGGGAATTCCCTAGCGGGAGTGACAGATACGCAGTATTTT. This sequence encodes CASSLGNSLAGVTDTQYF.

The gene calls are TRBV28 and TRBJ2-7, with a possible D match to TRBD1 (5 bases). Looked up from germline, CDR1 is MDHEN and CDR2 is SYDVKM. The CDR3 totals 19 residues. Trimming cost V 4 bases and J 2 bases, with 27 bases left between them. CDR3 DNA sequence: TGTGCCAGCAGTTCCTCCCTATACCACGCCGAGACAGTTACCTACGAGCAGTACTTC. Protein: CASSSSLYHAETVTYEQYF.

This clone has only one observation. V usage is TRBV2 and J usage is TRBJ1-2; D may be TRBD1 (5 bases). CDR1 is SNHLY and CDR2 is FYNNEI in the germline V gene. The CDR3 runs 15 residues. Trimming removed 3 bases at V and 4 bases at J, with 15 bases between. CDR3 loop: CASSDGRGRVYGYTF. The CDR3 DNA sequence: TGTGCCAGCAGTGATGGGCGGGGCAGGGTCTATGGCTACACCTTC.